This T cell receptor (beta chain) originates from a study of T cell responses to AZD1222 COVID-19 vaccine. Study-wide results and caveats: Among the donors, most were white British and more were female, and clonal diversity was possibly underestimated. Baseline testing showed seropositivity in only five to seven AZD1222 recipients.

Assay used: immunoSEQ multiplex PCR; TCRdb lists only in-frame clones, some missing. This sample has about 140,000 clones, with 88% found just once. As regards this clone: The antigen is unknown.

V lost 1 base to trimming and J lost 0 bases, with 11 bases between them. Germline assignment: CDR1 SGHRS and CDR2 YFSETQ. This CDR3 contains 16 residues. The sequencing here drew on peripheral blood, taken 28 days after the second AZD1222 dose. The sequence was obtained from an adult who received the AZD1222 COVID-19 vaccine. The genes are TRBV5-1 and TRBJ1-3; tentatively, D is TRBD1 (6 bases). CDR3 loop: CASSLFSGDSGNTIYF. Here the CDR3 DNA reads TGCGCCAGCAGCTTGTTTTCAGGGGACTCTGGAAACACCATATATTTT.